These 29 T cell receptor beta chains were all obtained from the same sample, sequenced in a study of vaccination and CD4 T cells after COVID-19. The time point here: late sampling 161 to 241 days after vaccination in three convalescent patients. TCRdb recomputed calls from the PCR reads with MiXCR, one row per CDR3 protein. The top ten clones hold 4.5% to 7% of a sample with about 39,000 distinct CDR3 sequences, approximately 40% of them seen once. This sample comprised CD4+ T cells from blood, obtained about 7 months after SARS-CoV-2 vaccination. All receptors derive from a human donor who had recovered from COVID-19.

This clonotype was seen more than once but under ten times. The V and J genes are TRBV20-1 and TRBJ2-1, with TRBD2 identical over 15 bases. V lost 0 bases and J lost 7; bases outside the gene matches: 4. There are 16 residues in the CDR3. Per the germline V gene, CDR1 is DFQATT and CDR2 is SNEGSKA (reference sequence). The CDR3 spells CSARDGGTSGRNEQFF. The CDR3 coding sequence is TGCAGTGCTAGAGATGGAGGGACTAGCGGGAGGAATGAGCAGTTCTTC.

The gene calls are TRBV24-1 and TRBJ2-7, with TRBD2 matching 8 bases. TRBJ2-1 explains the end of the DNA better; the J call may be wrong. The CDR3 length is 15 residues. Germline CDR1 KGHDR, CDR2 SFDVKD. The CDR3 spells CATSEPGGSYNEQFF. In DNA, the CDR3 is TGTGCCACCAGTGAACCGGGGGGGTCCTACAATGAGCAGTTCTTC.

V gene TRBV28 combines with J gene TRBJ1-3; D is possibly TRBD1 (5 bases). The CDR3 is 17 residues long. The V end lost 5 bases, the J end lost 0 bases, and 17 bases lay between the germline ends. Looked up from germline, CDR1 is MDHEN and CDR2 is SYDVKM. This chain's CDR3 is CASSPKGGVSSGNTIYF. In DNA form, the CDR3 reads TGTGCCAGCAGTCCCAAGGGAGGGGTAAGCTCTGGAAACACCATATATTTT.

The chain carries TRBV20-1 and TRBJ2-7, with 7 bases fitting TRBD2. V lost 6 bases to trimming and J lost 3 bases; unmatched junction nucleotides: 11. CDR3 length: 14 amino acids. Germline V CDR1 and CDR2: DFQATT, SNEGSKA (reference sequence). The CDR3 loop reads CSAVTTSAFYEQYF. The CDR3 DNA reads as TGCAGTGCAGTAACAACTAGCGCGTTCTACGAGCAGTACTTC.

The chain is built from TRBV7-2 and TRBJ2-7, with TRBD2 identical over 11 bases. Looked up from germline, CDR1 is SGHTA and CDR2 is FQGNSA. The V and J ends lost 5 bases and 0 bases, in that order; junction bases with no gene match: 9. This CDR3 contains 17 residues. Here the CDR3 reads CASSNEVSGRVSYEQYF. CDR3 DNA: TGTGCCAGCAGCAACGAGGTTAGCGGGAGGGTCTCCTACGAGCAGTACTTC.

This rearrangement joins TRBV7-8 to TRBJ2-7; no firm D call. Deletions cut 1 base from V and 3 bases from J, with 10 bases between. This CDR3 region has 14 residues. The germline CDR1 and CDR2 sequences are SGHVS and FQNEAQ. CDR3 region: CASSLVLSNYEQYF. The CDR3 nucleotides read TGTGCCAGCAGCTTAGTTTTAAGCAACTACGAGCAGTACTTC.

This clonotype appeared a few times. The rearrangement joins TRBV20-1 to TRBJ1-5; 10 nucleotides agree with TRBD1. Unmatched junction bases numbered 7, after V lost 6 bases and J lost 5 bases. The V gene's germline CDR1 is DFQATT and CDR2 SNEGSKA (reference sequence). The CDR3 consists of 14 residues. CDR3 region: CSAATGGKDQPQHF. The CDR3 region has the DNA TGCAGTGCAGCGACAGGGGGCAAGGATCAGCCCCAGCATTTT.

V usage is TRBV7-9 and J usage is TRBJ2-3; 9 bases are a match to TRBD2. The CDR3 is 16 amino acids. Germline V gene data show CDR1 as SEHNR and CDR2 as FQNEAQ (reference sequence). Unmatched junction bases numbered 11, after V lost 4 bases and J lost 6 bases. The CDR3 nucleotides are TGTGCCAGCAGCTCCCGGAGTAGCGGGAGTCCGGATACGCAGTATTTT. This sequence encodes CASSSRSSGSPDTQYF.

The rearrangement links TRBV7-8 to TRBJ2-6; perhaps TRBD1 as D (5 bases). The V and J ends lost 0 bases and 2 bases respectively, with 8 bases between them. The germline V gene has CDR1 SGHVS and CDR2 FQNEAQ. CDR3 size: 16 residues. The CDR3: CASSLAGRAGANVLTF. The DNA for the CDR3 is TGTGCCAGCAGCTTAGCTGGCAGGGCTGGGGCCAACGTCCTGACTTTC.

This clonotype was seen once. This chain joins TRBV28 and TRBJ1-2; D uncertain. CDR3 size: 12 residues. Germline CDR1 MDHEN, CDR2 SYDVKM. V gave up 1 base and J gave up 4 bases, with 4 bases separating them. The CDR3 DNA sequence: TGTGCCAGCAGTTTATCTCTCTATGGCTACACCTTC. This codes for CASSLSLYGYTF.

This clonotype was seen a few times. J is TRBJ2-2 and V is TRBV19, with TRBD1 identical over 7 bases. Germline V lookup: CDR1 LNHDA, CDR2 SQIVND (reference sequence). The CDR3 runs to 14 residues. V was clipped by 7 bases and J by 4 bases; unmatched bases: 6. For the CDR3, the DNA is TGTGCCAGTACCCAGACAGGGTTCACCGGGGAGCTGTTTTTT. Residues: CASTQTGFTGELFF.

This clonotype was observed once. V gene TRBV18 combines with J gene TRBJ1-5; D is undetermined. V dropped 3 bases and J dropped 6 bases, with 6 bases sitting between them. The germline CDR1 and CDR2 sequences are KGHSH and LQKENI. The CDR3 is made up of 12 amino acids. The CDR3 sequence is CASSPDGQPQHF. CDR3 DNA sequence: TGTGCCAGCTCACCCGACGGTCAGCCCCAGCATTTT.

This chain links TRBV20-1 with TRBJ2-7; 7 nucleotides match TRBD1. The length of the CDR3 is 13 residues. CDR1 is DFQATT and CDR2 is SNEGSKA in the germline V gene (reference sequence). In nucleotides, the CDR3 is TGCAGCGTTGAATACAGGGGTGGGTACGAGCAGTACTTC. Translated, it gives CSVEYRGGYEQYF.

This clonotype was detected a few times. This chain uses TRBV6-1 with TRBJ2-1, with 10 bases aligning to TRBD1. The CDR3 has 16 amino acids. Germline CDR1 MNHNS, CDR2 SASEGT. Germline trimming cut 5 bases from V and 4 bases from J; bases unmatched to any gene: 8. The CDR3 here is CASSPNRDRGYNEQFF. For the CDR3, the DNA is TGTGCCAGCAGTCCCAACCGGGACAGGGGATACAATGAGCAGTTCTTC.

The chain joins TRBV20-1 to TRBJ1-3, with TRBD1 matching 9 bases. Per the germline V gene, CDR1 is DFQATT and CDR2 is SNEGSKA (reference sequence). The length of the CDR3 is 16 residues. J lost 2 bases, V lost 5 bases, and 10 bases had no gene match. The CDR3 loop reads CSAQKRGTGTGNTIYF. In DNA form, the CDR3 reads TGCAGTGCTCAGAAGAGAGGGACAGGGACTGGAAACACCATATATTTT.

This clonotype was observed a few times. This chain links TRBV6-2 or TRBV6-3 with TRBJ2-3, with D possibly being TRBD2 (6 bases). The CDR3 consists of 14 residues. V gave up 1 base and J gave up 3 bases, with 8 bases separating them. Germline V gene data show CDR1 as MNHEY and CDR2 as SVGEGT. CDR3 in DNA: TGTGCCAGCAGTTACTTTCGGGAGACAGATACGCAGTATTTT. Translated, it gives CASSYFRETDTQYF.

This clonotype has a handful of counts. This chain joins TRBV6-2 or TRBV6-3 and TRBJ2-7; the match to TRBD1 covers 9 bases. Losses at the gene ends were 5 bases for V and 1 base for J; bases not matched to a gene: 3. CDR1 is MNHEY and CDR2 is SVGEGT in the germline V gene. The length of the CDR3 is 14 residues. CDR3 in amino acids: CASSGQGSSYEQYF. The DNA for the CDR3 is TGTGCCAGCAGTGGACAGGGGTCATCCTACGAGCAGTACTTC.

This clonotype was detected only a few times. The V and J genes are TRBV27 and TRBJ2-2; D remains unclear. CDR1 MNHEY and CDR2 SMNVEV come from the germline V gene (reference sequence). Trimming left V 6 bases short and J 3 bases short, with 20 bases between. CDR3 length: 17 residues. The CDR3 loop is CASRQLQWQKHTGELFF. The DNA for the CDR3 is TGTGCCAGCAGACAACTTCAGTGGCAGAAGCACACCGGGGAGCTGTTTTTT.

This chain links TRBV6-4 with TRBJ2-1, with 12 positions matching TRBD2. Germline lookup yields CDR1 MRHNA and CDR2 SNTAGT. V lost 3 bases and J lost 6; bases outside the gene matches: 6. This CDR3 spans 16 amino acids. This chain's CDR3 is CASSEDGTSGSNEQFF. CDR3 DNA: TGTGCCAGCAGTGAAGATGGGACTAGCGGGTCCAATGAGCAGTTCTTC.

J is TRBJ2-1 and V is TRBV4-1; unclear D gene. This CDR3 contains 12 residues. The ends were cut back, 0 bases at V and 6 bases at J, with 3 bases in the middle. Germline assignment: CDR1 MGHRA and CDR2 YSYEKL. The DNA for the CDR3 is TGCGCCAGCAGCCAAGATCCCAATGAGCAGTTCTTC. This gives the protein CASSQDPNEQFF.

In its sample, this clonotype is medium-sized. The rearrangement joins TRBV7-2 to TRBJ1-5; the D gene is possibly TRBD1 (6 bases). This CDR3 contains 16 residues. Trimming removed 0 bases at V and 2 bases at J, with 11 bases between. CDR1 is SGHTA, CDR2 FQGNSA, per germline. CDR3 sequence (DNA): TGTGCCAGCAGCTTAGCGGGGGGGCATGGCAATCAGCCCCAGCATTTT. It codes for CASSLAGGHGNQPQHF. Based on the CDR3 plus reference TRBV7-2 and TRBJ1-5, the full variable domain is GAGVSQSPSNKVTEKGKDVELRCDPISGHTALYWYRQSLGQGLEFLIYFQGNSAPDKSGLPSDRFSAERTGGSVSTLTIQRTQQEDSAVYLCASSLAGGHGNQPQHFGDGTRLSIL.

The rearrangement links TRBV28 to TRBJ1-1, with TRBD1 matching 7 bases. Germline assignment: CDR1 MDHEN and CDR2 SYDVKM. The CDR3 is made up of 12 amino acids. V dropped 5 bases and J dropped 5; count of bases not matched to a gene: 2. The CDR3, as DNA: TGTGCCAGCAGTCCCAGGGGGACTGAAGCTTTCTTT. Translated: CASSPRGTEAFF.

This clonotype was detected a few times. The chain couples TRBV6-5 to TRBJ2-3; D possibly corresponds to TRBD1 (5 bases). V shed 2 bases and J shed 4 bases, with 10 bases lying between them. The CDR3 is 14 amino acids. The V gene's germline CDR1 is MNHEY and CDR2 SVGAGI. The CDR3 loop is CASSYRGPPDTQYF. The CDR3 DNA reads TGTGCCAGCAGTTACAGGGGCCCCCCAGATACGCAGTATTTT.

There are a few counts of this clonotype. V gene TRBV6-5 combines with J gene TRBJ1-5, with 7 bases identical to TRBD1. Germline V gives CDR1 MNHEY, CDR2 SVGAGI. This CDR3 comprises 14 residues. After removal of 2 bases from V and 5 bases from J, the junction contained 3 bases not matched to a gene. CDR3 in amino acids: CASSYPTGDQPQHF. CDR3 DNA sequence: TGTGCCAGCAGTTACCCAACAGGGGATCAGCCCCAGCATTTT.

This chain uses TRBV5-4 with TRBJ2-1; D is perhaps TRBD1 or TRBD2 (6 bases each). This CDR3 comprises 17 residues. The germline V gene has CDR1 SGHNT and CDR2 YYREEE (reference sequence). The germline V and J ends were trimmed by 0 bases and 8 bases, with 21 bases remaining between them. The CDR3 nucleotides read TGTGCCAGCAGCTTGGGGGCGGGACACCATAGAGGGGATGAGCAGTTCTTC. It codes for CASSLGAGHHRGDEQFF.

This chain connects TRBV2 to TRBJ2-7, with 8 bases that match TRBD2. The germline V gene has CDR1 SNHLY and CDR2 FYNNEI. The CDR3 loop spans 14 amino acids. J was trimmed by 3 bases and V by 8 bases; bases with no gene match: 9. The CDR3, as DNA: TGTGCCAGCCGAACTAGCGGAGGTAACTACGAGCAGTACTTC. Protein: CASRTSGGNYEQYF.

The rearrangement uses TRBV2 and TRBJ2-3; TRBD2 matches 11 bases. The CDR3 has 16 amino acids. Germline CDR1 SNHLY, CDR2 FYNNEI. V trimming: 6 bases; J trimming: 0 bases; junction bases outside the gene matches: 5. CDR3: CASRETSGESTDTQYF. CDR3 sequence (DNA): TGTGCCAGCAGGGAGACTAGCGGGGAAAGCACAGATACGCAGTATTTT.

The rearrangement joins TRBV6-5 to TRBJ1-2, with a weak D call TRBD1 (6 bases). The CDR3 runs to 15 residues. Germline values: CDR1 MNHEY, CDR2 SVGAGI. V gave up 2 bases and J gave up 2 bases, with 12 bases separating them. The CDR3 is CASSYAPTGNYGYTF. CDR3 bases: TGTGCCAGCAGTTACGCTCCAACAGGGAACTATGGCTACACCTTC.

V gene TRBV15 combines with J gene TRBJ1-4; D not resolved. The V end lost 0 bases, the J end lost 10 bases, and 9 bases lay between the germline ends. CDR1 is LNHNV and CDR2 is YYDKDF in the germline V gene (reference sequence). CDR3 size: 13 residues. The chain's CDR3 is CATSREAFRKLFF. The CDR3 DNA reads TGTGCCACCAGCAGAGAAGCTTTTAGAAAACTGTTTTTT.